A selection of T cell receptor beta chains follows, all from one sample in a study of blood T cell repertoires in COVID-19. Data came from immunoSEQ multiplex PCR; TCRdb stores just in-frame clones and leaves some out. The sample carries 180,000 or so clones, around four fifths recorded once. The source material was peripheral blood. The receptors derive from a woman aged 80 or older with active or convalescent COVID-19. The CDR3 runs from the conserved cysteine through the conserved F or W. The order of the fields is J gene, D gene, V gene, clone size, CDR3 DNA, CDR3 protein. The D gene is left open where the match is weak. The size field is filled for only some rows; it gives once, few, many or a size class.

TRBJ1-2,NA,TRBV29-1,NA,TGCAGCGTACGAACTATAGCTAACTATGGCTACACCTTC,CSVRTIANYGYTF
TRBJ1-2,TRBD1,TRBV9,NA,TGTGCCAGCAGCGGAAGGGGGCTAGTTGGCTACACCTTC,CASSGRGLVGYTF
TRBJ2-7,TRBD1,TRBV29-1,once,TGCAGCGCCCTAGACGCCGGGACAGGGTACGAGCAGTACTTC,CSALDAGTGYEQYF
TRBJ2-7,NA,TRBV5-6,NA,TGTGCCAGCAGCCGTTCGTATCTCGGGTACGAGCAGTACTTC,CASSRSYLGYEQYF
TRBJ2-1,TRBD2,TRBV5-1,once,TGCGCCAGCAGCCCCGCTGGACTAGCTGCAGTGAATGAGCAGTTCTTC,CASSPAGLAAVNEQFF
TRBJ2-7,TRBD1,TRBV7-2,NA,TGTGCCAGCAGCCGCGTCGGGACAGGGGAGTACGAGCAGTACTTC,CASSRVGTGEYEQYF
TRBJ2-2,NA,TRBV7-9,NA,TGTGCCAGCAGCCGTAGCCAGGGCTGGACCGGGGAGCTGTTTTTT,CASSRSQGWTGELFF
TRBJ2-3,NA,TRBV19,NA,TGTGCCAGTAGCAGACACACAGATACGCAGTATTTT,CASSRHTDTQYF
TRBJ2-1,NA,TRBV10-3,NA,TGTGCCATCAGTGACCCGGGGGAGACTAGAGGCCACAATGAGCAGTTCTTC,CAISDPGETRGHNEQFF
TRBJ2-3,TRBD1,TRBV19,NA,TGTGCCAGTAGTACCGCAGGGGGCGCAGATACGCAGTATTTT,CASSTAGGADTQYF
TRBJ2-1,TRBD2,TRBV6-5,NA,TGTGCCAGCAGGGAGGGACTAATTAGGAATGAGCAGTTCTTC,CASREGLIRNEQFF
TRBJ2-1,TRBD1,TRBV19,few,TGTGCCAGTAGTTCCATCGACAGGGGCTCCTACAATGAGCAGTTCTTC,CASSSIDRGSYNEQFF
TRBJ1-2,NA,TRBV6-1,NA,TGTGCCAGCAGTGAGGCGGGGACGGGCTACACCTTC,CASSEAGTGYTF
TRBJ2-7,TRBD1,TRBV19,NA,TGTGCCAGTAGCGACAGGGGGCGAGTCAACGAGCAGTACTTC,CASSDRGRVNEQYF
TRBJ1-2,NA,TRBV4-1,few,TGCGCCAGCAGCCCCCGGAGCCCGCATGGCTACACCTTC,CASSPRSPHGYTF
TRBJ1-3,TRBD1,TRBV5-1,NA,TGCGCCAGCAGCCTGACAGGGCCCGTCTCTGGAAACACCATATATTTT,CASSLTGPVSGNTIYF
TRBJ1-2,NA,TRBV7-9,once,TGTGCCAGCAGCTTTCTTCTAACGGTCCGATTTTACGGCTACACCTTC,CASSFLLTVRFYGYTF
TRBJ2-2,NA,TRBV6-6,NA,TGTGCCAGCAGGGCAGGGGCCTACACCGGGGAGCTGTTTTTT,CASRAGAYTGELFF
TRBJ2-3,NA,TRBV7-3,NA,TGTGCCAGCAGCTTAATAGGGCCAGGGTCCACAGATACGCAGTATTTT,CASSLIGPGSTDTQYF
TRBJ2-7,TRBD1,TRBV9,NA,TGTGCCAGCAGCGCATGGACAGGGGCCAACGAGCAGTACTTC,CASSAWTGANEQYF
TRBJ2-3,TRBD2,TRBV5-1,NA,TGCGCCAGCAGCTTCCAAGGAGGGGTAGCGGGGGGAGGCGATACGCAGTATTTT,CASSFQGGVAGGGDTQYF
TRBJ2-1,NA,TRBV7-2,NA,TGTGCCAGCAGCTTAGCGAGTTCATTCTCCTACAATGAGCAGTTCTTC,CASSLASSFSYNEQFF
TRBJ2-5,TRBD1,TRBV19,NA,TGTGCCAGCAGTCCAGATCCGGACAGGGGATGGGAGACCCAGTACTTC,CASSPDPDRGWETQYF
TRBJ1-1,TRBD1,TRBV5-8,NA,TGTGCCAGCAGCTTGGCCATAGGGGGCAACACTGAAGCTTTCTTT,CASSLAIGGNTEAFF
TRBJ2-2,TRBD1,TRBV5-1,NA,TGCGCCAGCAGCAAGGGGGCACCGAACACCGGGGAGCTGTTTTTT,CASSKGAPNTGELFF
TRBJ1-2,NA,TRBV9,NA,TGTGCCAGCAGCGTACCCGGTTACGGCTACACCTTC,CASSVPGYGYTF
TRBJ2-5,TRBD2,TRBV3-1/TRBV3-2,NA,TGTGCCAGCAGCCTTGGGTTACGGGGGGGCCTCCAAGAGACCCAGTACTTC,CASSLGLRGGLQETQYF
TRBJ1-3,NA,TRBV6-2/TRBV6-3,NA,TGTGCCAGCAGTACCGACAGGTTCGGGGACACCATATATTTT,CASSTDRFGDTIYF
TRBJ2-7,TRBD2,TRBV7-8,NA,TGTGCCAGCAGCCCTAACCGGGGGGGGCCCTACGAGCAGTACTTC,CASSPNRGGPYEQYF
TRBJ1-2,NA,TRBV21-1,NA,TGTGCCAGCAGCATCCGTCTGTATTCCGGTAGTACGCGTCTAGATTCGGGCTATGGCTACACCTTC,CASSIRLYSGSTRLDSGYGYTF
TRBJ1-2,NA,TRBV10-1,NA,TGCGCCAGCCGCCTTTCGGGCTATGGCTACACCTTC,CASRLSGYGYTF
TRBJ1-2,NA,TRBV19,NA,TGTGCCAGTAGTATGAGGGGCTACACCTTC,CASSMRGYTF
TRBJ1-1,TRBD1,TRBV27,NA,TGTGCCAGCAGTTTAGGAGGGGGCAACACTGAAGCTTTCTTT,CASSLGGGNTEAFF
TRBJ1-1,NA,TRBV6-5,NA,TGTGCCAGCACTCCAATGGCGGGTTTGAACACTGAAGCTTTCTTT,CASTPMAGLNTEAFF
TRBJ1-2,NA,TRBV10-3,few,TGTGCCATCAACGATCCCAGGGCGGCTTCCTATGGCTACACCTTC,CAINDPRAASYGYTF
TRBJ1-4,NA,TRBV29-1,NA,TGCAGCGCCCAGACAGATTCCATCCAGGGGGAAAAACTGTTTTTT,CSAQTDSIQGEKLFF
TRBJ1-1,NA,TRBV18,NA,TGTGCCAGCTCACCCCAGGCAAACACTGAAGCTTTCTTT,CASSPQANTEAFF
TRBJ1-4,TRBD1,TRBV15,NA,TGTGCCACCAGCAGACCTGGACAGGGGGCGGGTAATGAAAAACTGTTTTTT,CATSRPGQGAGNEKLFF
TRBJ1-5,NA,TRBV2,NA,TGTGCCAGCACAAGCGGGCAGCGGGGCAATCAGCCCCAGCATTTT,CASTSGQRGNQPQHF
TRBJ1-1,NA,TRBV5-1,NA,TGCGCCAGCAGCCGACGGGTTATGGGCCAGGGAGGGACTGAAGCTTTCTTT,CASSRRVMGQGGTEAFF
TRBJ1-3,NA,TRBV4-3,NA,TGCGCCAGCAGCCAAGGGGCGAACTCTGGAAACACCATATATTTT,CASSQGANSGNTIYF
TRBJ1-3,TRBD1,TRBV28,once,TGTGCCAGCAGTCCGGGACAGGTGGGAAACACCATATATTTT,CASSPGQVGNTIYF
TRBJ2-2,NA,TRBV5-1,NA,TGCGCCAGCAGCCGCCTAGCGCCAGCGAACACCGGGGAGCTGTTTTTT,CASSRLAPANTGELFF
TRBJ2-2,TRBD1,TRBV9,NA,TGTGCCAGCAGCGTAGGAGGGACAGATGACACCGGGGAGCTGTTTTTT,CASSVGGTDDTGELFF
TRBJ1-1,NA,TRBV9,few,TGTGCCAGCAGCGTAGGAGGGACAAACACTGAAGCTTTCTTT,CASSVGGTNTEAFF
TRBJ2-1,TRBD1,TRBV27,NA,TGTGCCAGCAGTTTTTCACTCCGGACAGGGTTATCCGATGAGCAGTTCTTC,CASSFSLRTGLSDEQFF
TRBJ2-1,NA,TRBV15,NA,TGTGCCACCAGGGACTACTCCTACAATGAGCAGTTCTTC,CATRDYSYNEQFF
TRBJ1-2,NA,TRBV5-4,NA,TGTGCCAGCAGCCCGACGGGACGCGGGATAGGAGGCTACACCTTC,CASSPTGRGIGGYTF
TRBJ2-6,NA,TRBV5-1,NA,TGCGCCTCGCAACTCTCCGGGGCCAACGTCCTGACTTTC,CASQLSGANVLTF
TRBJ1-1,NA,TRBV5-1,NA,TGCGCCAGCAGCTTGCAGGGGCAAGTCACTGAAGCTTTCTTT,CASSLQGQVTEAFF
TRBJ2-2,TRBD2,TRBV27,once,TGTGCCAGCAGACTCGGGACTAGCCACGGGGAGCTGTTTTTT,CASRLGTSHGELFF
TRBJ2-1,TRBD1,TRBV28,NA,TGTGCCAGCAGTTCCGTAACTAACCGGGACAGAAAATACAATGAGCAGTTCTTC,CASSSVTNRDRKYNEQFF
TRBJ2-5,NA,TRBV27,NA,TGTGCCAGCAGTTTAAGATGGACAGAATACCAAGAGACCCAGTACTTC,CASSLRWTEYQETQYF
TRBJ2-5,NA,TRBV18,NA,TGTGCCAGCTCACCGTTAGTACGGGAGACCCAGTACTTC,CASSPLVRETQYF
TRBJ1-2,NA,TRBV28,NA,TGTGCCAGCAGGGGTCCCGGGGGTAACTATGGCTACACCTTC,CASRGPGGNYGYTF
TRBJ2-3,NA,TRBV5-6,NA,TGTGCCAGCAGCTTGGTTGGGGCCCTGTCTCAGCAGTATTTT,CASSLVGALSQQYF